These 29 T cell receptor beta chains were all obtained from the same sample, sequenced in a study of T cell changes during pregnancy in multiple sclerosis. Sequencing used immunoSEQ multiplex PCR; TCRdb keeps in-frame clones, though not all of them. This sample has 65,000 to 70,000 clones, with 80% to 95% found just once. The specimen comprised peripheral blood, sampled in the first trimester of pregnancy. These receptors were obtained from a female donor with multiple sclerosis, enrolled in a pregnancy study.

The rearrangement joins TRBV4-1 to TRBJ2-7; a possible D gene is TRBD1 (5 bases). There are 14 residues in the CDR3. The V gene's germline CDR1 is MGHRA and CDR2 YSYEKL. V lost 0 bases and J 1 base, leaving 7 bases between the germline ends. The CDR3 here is CASSQERGSYEQYF. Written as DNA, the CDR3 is TGCGCCAGCAGCCAAGAAAGGGGATCCTACGAGCAGTACTTC.

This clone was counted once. The CDR3 DNA follows: TGCAGCGTTGATTTGGGACTAGCGGGACTCTGGGGGGAACTCACAGATACGCAGTATTTT. This encodes CSVDLGLAGLWGELTDTQYF. The chain employs TRBV29-1 and TRBJ2-3; 13 bases align to TRBD2. The trim removed 3 bases at V and 2 bases at J, leaving 17 bases unmatched. The CDR3 sequence is 20 residues long. The germline CDR1 and CDR2 sequences are SQVTM and ANQGSEA.

The CDR3 reads CASSLAGAAGELFF. CDR3 nucleotides: TGTGCCAGCAGCCTAGCGGGGGCGGCCGGGGAGCTGTTTTTT. This chain joins TRBV7-3 and TRBJ2-2; 10 positions agree with TRBD2. Germline V gene lookup returns CDR1 SGHTA and CDR2 FQGTGA. V lost 5 bases and J lost 6; bases outside the gene matches: 3. The CDR3 loop spans 14 amino acids.

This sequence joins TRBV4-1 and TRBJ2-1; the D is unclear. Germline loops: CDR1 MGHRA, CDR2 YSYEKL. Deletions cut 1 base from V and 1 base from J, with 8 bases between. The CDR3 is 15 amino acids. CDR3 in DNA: TGCGCCAGCAGCCAAGTAAGACAATCCTACAATGAGCAGTTCTTC. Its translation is CASSQVRQSYNEQFF.

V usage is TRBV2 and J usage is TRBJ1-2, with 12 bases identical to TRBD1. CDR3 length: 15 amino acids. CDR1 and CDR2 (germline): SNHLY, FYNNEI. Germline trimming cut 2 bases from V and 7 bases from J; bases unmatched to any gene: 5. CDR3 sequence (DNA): TGTGCCAGCAGTGAAATCGGGGACAGGGGGCTTGGCTACACCTTC. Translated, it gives CASSEIGDRGLGYTF.

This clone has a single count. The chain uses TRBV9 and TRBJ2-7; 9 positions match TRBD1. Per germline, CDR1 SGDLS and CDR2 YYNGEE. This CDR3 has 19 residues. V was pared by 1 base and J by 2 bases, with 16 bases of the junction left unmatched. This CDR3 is CASSVFPRGAGQGTYEQYF. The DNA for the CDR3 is TGTGCCAGCAGCGTATTCCCCAGGGGGGCGGGACAGGGCACCTACGAGCAGTACTTC.

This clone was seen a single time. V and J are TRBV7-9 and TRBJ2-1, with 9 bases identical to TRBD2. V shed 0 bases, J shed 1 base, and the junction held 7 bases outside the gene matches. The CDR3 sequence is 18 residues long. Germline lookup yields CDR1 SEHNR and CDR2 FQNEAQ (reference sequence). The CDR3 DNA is TGTGCCAGCAGCTTAGCAGCGGGGGGCCGGTTTTCCTACAATGAGCAGTTCTTC. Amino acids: CASSLAAGGRFSYNEQFF.

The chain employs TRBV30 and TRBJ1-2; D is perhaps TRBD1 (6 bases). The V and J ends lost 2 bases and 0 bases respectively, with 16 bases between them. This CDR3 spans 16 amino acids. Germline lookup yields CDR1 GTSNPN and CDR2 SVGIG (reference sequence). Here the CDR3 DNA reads TGTGCCTGGAGTTCTGGGGGCGGGGGGCCTAACTATGGCTACACCTTC. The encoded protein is CAWSSGGGGPNYGYTF.

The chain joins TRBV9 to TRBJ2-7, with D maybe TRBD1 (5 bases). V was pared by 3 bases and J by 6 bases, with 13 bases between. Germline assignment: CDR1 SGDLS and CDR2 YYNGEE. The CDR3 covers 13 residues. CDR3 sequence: CASSGRVSSEQYF. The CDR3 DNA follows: TGTGCCAGCAGCGGCAGGGTATCGTCCGAGCAGTACTTC.

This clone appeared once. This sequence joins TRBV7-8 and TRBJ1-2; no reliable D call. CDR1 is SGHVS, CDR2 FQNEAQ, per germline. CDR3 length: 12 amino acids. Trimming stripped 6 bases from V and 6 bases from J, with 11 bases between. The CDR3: CASRQGADGYTF. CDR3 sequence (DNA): TGTGCCAGCAGACAAGGCGCGGATGGCTACACCTTC.

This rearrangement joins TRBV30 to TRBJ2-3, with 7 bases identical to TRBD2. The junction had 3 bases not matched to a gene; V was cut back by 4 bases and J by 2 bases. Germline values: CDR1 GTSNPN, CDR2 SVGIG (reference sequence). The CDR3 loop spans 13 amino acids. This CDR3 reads CAWTGGPTDTQYF. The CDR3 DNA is TGTGCCTGGACGGGAGGCCCCACAGATACGCAGTATTTT.

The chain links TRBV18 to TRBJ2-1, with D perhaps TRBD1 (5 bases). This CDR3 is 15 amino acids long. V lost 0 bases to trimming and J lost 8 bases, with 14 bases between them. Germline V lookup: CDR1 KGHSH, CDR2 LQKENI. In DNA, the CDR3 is TGTGCCAGCTCACCACCGAAGGGGCCAACTGATGAGCAGTTCTTC. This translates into CASSPPKGPTDEQFF.

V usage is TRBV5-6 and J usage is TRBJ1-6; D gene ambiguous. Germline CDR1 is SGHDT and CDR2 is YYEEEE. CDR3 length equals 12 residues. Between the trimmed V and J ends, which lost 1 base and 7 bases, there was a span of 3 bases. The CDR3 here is CASSLQNSPLHF. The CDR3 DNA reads TGTGCCAGCAGCTTGCAAAATTCACCCCTCCACTTT.

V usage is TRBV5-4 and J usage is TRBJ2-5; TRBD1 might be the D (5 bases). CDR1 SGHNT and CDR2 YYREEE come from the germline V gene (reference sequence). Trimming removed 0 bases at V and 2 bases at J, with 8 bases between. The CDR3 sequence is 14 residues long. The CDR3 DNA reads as TGTGCCAGCAGCTTGGCGGCAGGGCAAGAGACCCAGTACTTC. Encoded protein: CASSLAAGQETQYF.

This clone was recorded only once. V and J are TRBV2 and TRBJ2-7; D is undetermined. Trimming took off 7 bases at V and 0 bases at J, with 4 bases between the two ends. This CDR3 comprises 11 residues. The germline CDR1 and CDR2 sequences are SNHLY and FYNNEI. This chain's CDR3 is CASTRSYEQYF. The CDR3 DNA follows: TGTGCCAGCACCCGCTCCTACGAGCAGTACTTC.

In DNA, the CDR3 is TGTGCCAGCACGACACCCTCGGGACTACACGACAATGAGCAGTTCTTC. It is translated as CASTTPSGLHDNEQFF. The genes are TRBV2 and TRBJ2-1, with TRBD2 matching over 7 bases. The CDR3 contains 16 residues. V lost 7 bases to trimming and J lost 5 bases; unmatched junction nucleotides: 14. The germline V gene encodes CDR1 SNHLY and CDR2 FYNNEI.

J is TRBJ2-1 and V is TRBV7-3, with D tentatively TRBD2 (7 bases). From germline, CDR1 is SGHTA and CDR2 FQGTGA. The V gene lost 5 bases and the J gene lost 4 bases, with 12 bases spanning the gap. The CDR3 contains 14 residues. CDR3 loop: CASSLGGGYNEQFF. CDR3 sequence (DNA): TGTGCCAGCAGCCTAGGGGGGGGATACAATGAGCAGTTCTTC. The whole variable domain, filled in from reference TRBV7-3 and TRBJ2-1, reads GAGVSQTPSNKVTEKGKYVELRCDPISGHTALYWYRQSLGQGPEFLIYFQGTGAADDSGLPNDRFFAVRPEGSVSTLKIQRTERGDSAVYLCASSLGGGYNEQFFGPGTRLTVL.

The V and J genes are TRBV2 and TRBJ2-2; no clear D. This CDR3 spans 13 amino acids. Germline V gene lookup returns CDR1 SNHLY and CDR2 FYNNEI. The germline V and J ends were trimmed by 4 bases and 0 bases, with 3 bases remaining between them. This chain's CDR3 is CASSAANTGELFF. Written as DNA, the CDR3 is TGTGCCAGCAGTGCAGCGAACACCGGGGAGCTGTTTTTT.

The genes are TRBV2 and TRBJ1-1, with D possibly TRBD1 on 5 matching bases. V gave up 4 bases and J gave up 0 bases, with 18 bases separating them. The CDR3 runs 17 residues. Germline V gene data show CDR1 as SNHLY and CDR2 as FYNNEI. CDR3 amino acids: CASSALTVLTVNTEAFF. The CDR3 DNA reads TGTGCCAGCAGTGCCTTGACAGTCCTTACTGTGAACACTGAAGCTTTCTTT. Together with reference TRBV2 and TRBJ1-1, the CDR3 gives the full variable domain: EPEVTQTPSHQVTQMGQEVILRCVPISNHLYFYWYRQILGQKVEFLVSFYNNEISEKSEIFDDQFSVERPDGSNFTLKIRSTKLEDSAMYFCASSALTVLTVNTEAFFGQGTRLTVV.

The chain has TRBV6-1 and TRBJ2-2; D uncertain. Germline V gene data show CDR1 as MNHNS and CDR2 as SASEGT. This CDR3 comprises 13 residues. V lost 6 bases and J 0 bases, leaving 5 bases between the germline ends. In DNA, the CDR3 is TGTGCCAGCAGGTTCTCGAACACCGGGGAGCTGTTTTTT. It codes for CASRFSNTGELFF.

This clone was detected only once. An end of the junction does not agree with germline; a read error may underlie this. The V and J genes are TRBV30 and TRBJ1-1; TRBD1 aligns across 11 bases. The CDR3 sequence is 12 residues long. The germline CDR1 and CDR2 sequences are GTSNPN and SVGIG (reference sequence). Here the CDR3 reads CAWSVSGTGGRF. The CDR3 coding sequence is TGTGCCTGGAGTGTATCGGGGACAGGGGGTCGATTT.

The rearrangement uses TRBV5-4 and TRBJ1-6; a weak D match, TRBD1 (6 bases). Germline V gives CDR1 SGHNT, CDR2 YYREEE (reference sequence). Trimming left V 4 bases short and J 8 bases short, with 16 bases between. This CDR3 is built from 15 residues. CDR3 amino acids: CASSPLQGWDSPLHF. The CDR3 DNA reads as TGTGCCAGCAGCCCCCTACAGGGATGGGATTCACCCCTCCACTTT. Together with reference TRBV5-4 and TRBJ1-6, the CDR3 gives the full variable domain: ETGVTQSPTHLIKTRGQQVTLRCSSQSGHNTVSWYQQALGQGPQFIFQYYREEENGRGNFPPRFSGLQFPNYSSELNVNALELDDSALYLCASSPLQGWDSPLHFGNGTRLTVT.

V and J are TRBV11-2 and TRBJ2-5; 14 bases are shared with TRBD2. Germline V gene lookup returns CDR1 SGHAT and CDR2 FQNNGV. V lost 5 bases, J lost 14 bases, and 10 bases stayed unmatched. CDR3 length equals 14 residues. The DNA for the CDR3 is TGTGCCAGCAGCCCGGGACTAGCGGGGGCTCTTGGTTACTTC. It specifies CASSPGLAGALGYF.

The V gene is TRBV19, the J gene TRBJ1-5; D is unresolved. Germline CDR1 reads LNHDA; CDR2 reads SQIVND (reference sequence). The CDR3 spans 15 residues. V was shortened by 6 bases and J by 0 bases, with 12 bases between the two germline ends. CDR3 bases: TGTGCCAGTAGAGGAGGAGGTTATAGCAATCAGCCCCAGCATTTT. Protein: CASRGGGYSNQPQHF.

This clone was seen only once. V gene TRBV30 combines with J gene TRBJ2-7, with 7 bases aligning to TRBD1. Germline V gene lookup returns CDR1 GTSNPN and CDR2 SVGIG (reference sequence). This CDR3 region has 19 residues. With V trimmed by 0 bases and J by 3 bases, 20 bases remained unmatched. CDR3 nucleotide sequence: TGTGCCTGGAGTGTACCTTGGGGACGGGGACAGTTTTTGAGCTACGAGCAGTACTTC. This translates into CAWSVPWGRGQFLSYEQYF.

CDR3 nucleotide sequence: TGCGCCAGCAGCTTCTCCGGGACAGGGGGCGGGGAGCTGTTTTTT. Its translation: CASSFSGTGGGELFF. The chain carries TRBV5-1 and TRBJ2-2, with 11 bases matching TRBD1. Germline V gene sequence: CDR1 SGHRS, CDR2 YFSETQ. V dropped 2 bases and J dropped 7; count of bases not matched to a gene: 4. The CDR3 totals 15 residues.

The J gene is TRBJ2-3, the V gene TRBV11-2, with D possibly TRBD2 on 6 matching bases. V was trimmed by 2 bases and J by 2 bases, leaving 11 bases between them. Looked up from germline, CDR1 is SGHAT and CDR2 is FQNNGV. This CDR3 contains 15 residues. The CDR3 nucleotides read TGTGCCAGCAGCTTAACGGGACTGAACACAGATACGCAGTATTTT. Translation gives CASSLTGLNTDTQYF.

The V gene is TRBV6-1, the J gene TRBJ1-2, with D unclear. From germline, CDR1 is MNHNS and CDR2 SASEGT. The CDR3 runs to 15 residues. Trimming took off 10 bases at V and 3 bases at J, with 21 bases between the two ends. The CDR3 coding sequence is TGTGCCACCGTGGTGAGGGAGGGATTGGACTATGGCTACACCTTC. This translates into CATVVREGLDYGYTF.

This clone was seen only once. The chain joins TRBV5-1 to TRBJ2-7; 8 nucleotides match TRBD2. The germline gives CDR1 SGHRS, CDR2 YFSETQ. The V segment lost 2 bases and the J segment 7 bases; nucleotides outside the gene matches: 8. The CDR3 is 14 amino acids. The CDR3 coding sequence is TGCGCCAGCAGCTTCGGGGGGGGTGCGTGGGAGCAGTACTTC. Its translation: CASSFGGGAWEQYF.